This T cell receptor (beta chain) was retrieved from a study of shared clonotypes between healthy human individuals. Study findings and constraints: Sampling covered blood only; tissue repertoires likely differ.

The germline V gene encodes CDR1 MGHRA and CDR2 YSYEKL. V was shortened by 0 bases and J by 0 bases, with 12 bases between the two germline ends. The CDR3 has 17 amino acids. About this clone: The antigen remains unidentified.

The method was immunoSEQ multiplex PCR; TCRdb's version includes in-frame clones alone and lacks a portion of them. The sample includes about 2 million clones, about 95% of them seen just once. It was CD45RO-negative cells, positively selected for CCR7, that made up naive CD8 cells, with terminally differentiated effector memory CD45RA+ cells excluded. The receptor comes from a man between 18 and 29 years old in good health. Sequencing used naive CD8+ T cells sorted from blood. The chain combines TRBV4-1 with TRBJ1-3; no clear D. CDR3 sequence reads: CASSQDPGGYSGNTIYF. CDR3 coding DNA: TGCGCCAGCAGCCAAGATCCGGGCGGATACTCTGGAAACACCATATATTTT.